This TCR beta chain was sequenced in a study of hypomethylating agent response in myelodysplastic syndrome. Across the study: With a mean age of around 77 +/- 6.3 years, patients were most commonly cytogenetically diploid. Non-responders met neither complete response nor hematologic improvement criteria, which defined response. Study-level points and caveats: Lack of age-matching between healthy donors and MDS patients could bias comparison.

Libraries were prepared by immunoSEQ multiplex PCR; TCRdb keeps only in-frame clonotypes and omits some of them. This table has several thousand clones, 85% to 90% appearing once. Germline values: CDR1 PRHDT, CDR2 FYEKMQ (reference sequence). V was pared by 5 bases and J by 0 bases, with 7 bases between. This CDR3 comprises 13 residues. Comment on this clone: Its antigen is undetermined.

V usage is TRBV13 and J usage is TRBJ1-1; D gene ambiguous. This TCR was sampled from a human donor with myelodysplastic syndrome. Sequences were derived from bone marrow, sampled before or after starting hypomethylating agent treatment for myelodysplastic syndrome (not recorded which). The CDR3 region is CASSNTMNTEAFF. The CDR3 DNA is TGTGCCAGCAGCAATACGATGAACACTGAAGCTTTCTTT.